This T cell receptor (beta chain) was sequenced in a study of T cell responses to AZD1222 COVID-19 vaccine. Whole-study context: Pooling was applied to second doses at about 4 or about 12 weeks. Study-wide results and limits: Of the AZD1222 recipients, only 5 to 7 were seropositive at baseline.

Points on this clone: The antigen is unknown.

Only in-frame clones appear in the TCRdb table, and some are missing; sequencing was by immunoSEQ multiplex PCR. The table lists more than 150,000 clones, approximately 90% of them singletons. The CDR3 is 16 amino acids. The V gene's germline CDR1 is MNHEY and CDR2 SMNVEV (reference sequence). V dropped 5 bases and J dropped 6 bases, with 23 bases sitting between them. The receptor's source is an adult in good health. The rearrangement joins TRBV27 to TRBJ2-7; weak D call: TRBD1 (6 bases). Sequencing was performed on peripheral blood, taken on day 0 of AZD1222 vaccination. DNA for the CDR3: TGTGCCAGCAGTCCCAAGGGACAACCCTGGTCGGTCGAGCAGTACTTC. Its translation is CASSPKGQPWSVEQYF.